The 28 T cell receptor beta chains below were found in one sample sequenced in a study of T cells in Graves' hyperthyroidism and ophthalmopathy. RNA transcripts were the template for amplifying TCR beta CDR3 regions. Primed by the HTBI set, a first-round RT-PCR was run on the TCR CDR3. TCRdb reanalysed the multiplex PCR reads using MiXCR and keeps one entry per CDR3 protein. This sample carries roughly 720,000 distinct CDR3 sequences, approximately 15% of them seen once, and the ten largest clones take 15%. Material for sequencing was blood. The receptor set was obtained from a man between 45 and 60 years old with Graves' hyperthyroidism.

V usage is TRBV6-1 and J usage is TRBJ1-2, with D hard to call. Between the trimmed V and J ends, which lost 5 bases and 5 bases, there was a span of 18 bases. This CDR3 spans 15 amino acids. The germline CDR1 and CDR2 sequences are MNHNS and SASEGT. The CDR3 here is CASSTLDPNSYGYTF. The CDR3 region has the DNA TGTGCCAGCAGTACCCTTGATCCTAACTCGTATGGCTACACCTTC.

This clonotype was observed many times. The chain carries TRBV28 and TRBJ2-5; 13 bases are shared with TRBD2. The germline CDR1 and CDR2 sequences are MDHEN and SYDVKM. The CDR3 is made up of 16 amino acids. The trim removed 6 bases at V and 4 bases at J, leaving 8 bases unmatched. The CDR3 DNA follows: TGTGCCAGCAGATCCTCACTAGCGGGAGGGAGAGAGACCCAGTACTTC. Its translation is CASRSSLAGGRETQYF. The whole variable domain, filled in from reference TRBV28 and TRBJ2-5, reads DVKVTQSSRYLVKRTGEKVFLECVQDMDHENMFWYRQDPGLGLRLIYFSYDVKMKEKGDIPEGYSVSREKKERFSLILESASTNQTSMYLCASRSSLAGGRETQYFGPGTRLLVL.

This clonotype was found a few times. This sequence joins TRBV25-1 and TRBJ2-1; 10 bases map to TRBD2. Per the germline V gene, CDR1 is MGHDK and CDR2 is SYGVNS. Unmatched junction bases numbered 7, after V lost 5 bases and J lost 0 bases. The CDR3 runs 17 residues. The CDR3 nucleotides read TGTGCCAGCAGTTCCATAGCGGGAGGTATCTCCTACAATGAGCAGTTCTTC. Translation: CASSSIAGGISYNEQFF.

This clonotype was observed many times. The chain recombines TRBV18 with TRBJ1-1, with 7 bases identical to TRBD1. The CDR3 runs 14 residues. Unmatched junction bases numbered 8, after V lost 8 bases and J lost 2 bases. Per germline, CDR1 KGHSH and CDR2 LQKENI. For the CDR3, the DNA is TGTGCCAGCAGCTTAGACAGGGTAAACACTGAAGCTTTCTTT. Its translation is CASSLDRVNTEAFF.

The chain combines TRBV4-3 with TRBJ2-2; D may be TRBD2 (5 bases). The CDR3 is made up of 14 amino acids. The V and J ends lost 1 base and 5 bases respectively, with 8 bases between them. CDR1 and CDR2 from the germline V gene are LGHNA and YSLEER. CDR3 amino acids: CASSQAGETGELFF. The CDR3 DNA follows: TGCGCCAGCAGCCAAGCCGGGGAAACCGGGGAGCTGTTTTTT.

V is TRBV28 and J is TRBJ1-4; TRBD1 agrees at 10 bases. Germline loops: CDR1 MDHEN, CDR2 SYDVKM. The trim removed 5 bases at V and 3 bases at J, leaving 12 bases unmatched. CDR3 length: 18 amino acids. CDR3: CASSDIGTGEEANEKLFF. DNA of the CDR3: TGTGCCAGCAGTGACATCGGGACAGGGGAGGAGGCTAATGAAAAACTGTTTTTT.

There are many counts of this clonotype. The chain recombines TRBV7-9 with TRBJ2-7; tentatively, D is TRBD1 (5 bases). Looked up from germline, CDR1 is SEHNR and CDR2 is FQNEAQ (reference sequence). Trimming took off 5 bases at V and 2 bases at J, with 13 bases between the two ends. The CDR3 spans 14 residues. This chain's CDR3 is CASSGDSNPYEQYF. CDR3 bases: TGTGCCAGCAGCGGCGACAGCAATCCCTACGAGCAGTACTTC.

The chain joins TRBV7-6 to TRBJ1-2; maybe TRBD1 (6 bases). CDR3 length equals 14 residues. The V and J ends lost 3 bases and 4 bases respectively, with 12 bases between them. Germline-derived CDR1 and CDR2 are SGHVS and FNYEAQ. The CDR3 sequence is CASSLSTGPYGYTF. The CDR3 nucleotides are TGTGCCAGCAGCTTGAGTACAGGGCCCTATGGCTACACCTTC.

This clonotype has a handful of counts. The CDR3: CASSPLSFGAGYEQFF. CDR3 DNA: TGTGCCAGCAGTCCCCTAAGTTTTGGGGCAGGCTATGAGCAGTTCTTC. The genes are TRBV7-2 and TRBJ2-1, with a possible D match to TRBD1 (5 bases). In germline, CDR1 is SGHTA, CDR2 FQGNSA. This CDR3 has 16 residues. V was cut by 6 bases and J by 8 bases, with 23 bases left in between.

Ten or more counts support this clonotype. V is TRBV2 and J is TRBJ2-7, with TRBD1 matching 7 bases. The CDR3 sequence is 14 residues long. Trimming at V came to 6 bases and at J to 5 bases, leaving 10 bases not matched to a gene. CDR1 and CDR2 from the germline V gene are SNHLY and FYNNEI. This CDR3 is CASRDRFRLHEQYF. The CDR3 DNA reads as TGTGCCAGCAGGGACAGGTTTAGACTCCACGAGCAGTACTTC.

This chain uses TRBV19 with TRBJ2-7; possibly TRBD1 for D (5 bases). V was cut by 1 base and J by 3 bases, with 10 bases left in between. Germline CDR1 and CDR2: LNHDA and SQIVND (reference sequence). This CDR3 comprises 14 residues. CDR3 residues: CASSIAPRDYEQYF. In nucleotides, the CDR3 is TGTGCCAGTAGTATAGCACCCAGGGACTACGAGCAGTACTTC.

The sample holds a few counts of this clonotype. The chain joins TRBV28 to TRBJ2-2; D unresolved. The CDR3 runs to 9 residues. CDR1 is MDHEN, CDR2 SYDVKM, per germline. Trimming removed 11 bases from V and 7 bases from J, with 5 bases in between. The CDR3 region is CASGGELFF. In DNA form, the CDR3 reads TGTGCCTCCGGCGGGGAGCTGTTTTTT. Full variable domain (outside the CDR3, taken from reference TRBV28 and TRBJ2-2): DVKVTQSSRYLVKRTGEKVFLECVQDMDHENMFWYRQDPGLGLRLIYFSYDVKMKEKGDIPEGYSVSREKKERFSLILESASTNQTSMYLCASGGELFFGEGSRLTVL.

This clonotype was found many times. The chain is built from TRBV28 and TRBJ2-7; the match to TRBD2 covers 9 bases. This CDR3 spans 19 amino acids. In germline, CDR1 is MDHEN, CDR2 SYDVKM. V lost 3 bases and J lost 2; bases outside the gene matches: 17. Here the CDR3 DNA reads TGTGCCAGCAGTTTTTCCCGAGGAAGCGGGAGGATCGAAGCCTACGAGCAGTACTTC. Translated, it gives CASSFSRGSGRIEAYEQYF.

The chain has TRBV4-1 and TRBJ2-1, with a tentative D call TRBD2 (6 bases). Trimming removed 0 bases at V and 1 base at J, with 13 bases between. This CDR3 contains 17 residues. Germline CDR1 and CDR2: MGHRA and YSYEKL. Here the CDR3 reads CASSQDSPGTSYNEQFF. The DNA for the CDR3 is TGCGCCAGCAGCCAAGATTCTCCAGGGACTTCCTACAATGAGCAGTTCTTC.

The chain combines TRBV7-3 with TRBJ2-7, with 9 bases aligning to TRBD1. The germline gives CDR1 SGHTA, CDR2 FQGTGA. This CDR3 has 15 amino acids. J gave up 6 bases and V 5 bases, and 11 bases lay outside the gene matches. DNA for the CDR3: TGTGCCAGCAGCCTAATCGGACAGGGGAACGGCGAGCAGTACTTC. Residues: CASSLIGQGNGEQYF.

This clonotype was found many times. The chain uses TRBV10-3 and TRBJ2-7; D is perhaps TRBD2 (6 bases). CDR1 ENHRY and CDR2 SYGVKD come from the germline V gene. CDR3 size: 15 residues. The V and J ends lost 0 bases and 1 base respectively, with 10 bases between them. The CDR3 sequence is CAISESGGNSYEQYF. CDR3 nucleotides: TGTGCCATCAGTGAGTCGGGAGGTAATTCCTACGAGCAGTACTTC.

Remarks on this clonotype: Being one base from a much bigger clone, this may be a read error. The chain employs TRBV11-2 and TRBJ2-7, with D possibly TRBD2 on 6 matching bases. Germline CDR1 and CDR2: SGHAT and FQNNGV. This CDR3 has 15 residues. The CDR3 region has the DNA TGTGCCAGCAACTTAGATTGCGGGATGTCCTACGAGCAGTACTTC. This gives the protein CASNLDCGMSYEQYF.

This clonotype appeared many times. V gene TRBV6-2 or TRBV6-3 combines with J gene TRBJ2-1, with 10 bases fitting TRBD2. The CDR3 contains 14 residues. V shed 5 bases and J 6 bases; nucleotides not matched to a gene: 4. Germline values: CDR1 MNHEY, CDR2 SVGEGT. Here the CDR3 DNA reads TGTGCCAGCAGTCGGACTAGCGGACTCAATGAGCAGTTCTTC. It translates to CASSRTSGLNEQFF.

This clonotype was detected many times. This chain joins TRBV19 and TRBJ2-2; 9 bases agree with TRBD2. This CDR3 region has 15 residues. Germline trimming cut 7 bases from V and 2 bases from J; bases unmatched to any gene: 5. CDR1 is LNHDA and CDR2 is SQIVND in the germline V gene (reference sequence). This CDR3 is CASNAGGVNTGELFF. In nucleotides, the CDR3 is TGTGCCAGTAACGCGGGAGGGGTCAACACCGGGGAGCTGTTTTTT.

This clonotype occurred many times. The chain couples TRBV11-2 to TRBJ2-4, with D possibly matching TRBD2 (6 bases). V was clipped by 1 base and J by 0 bases, with 10 bases between them. Per germline, CDR1 SGHAT and CDR2 FQNNGV. The CDR3 sequence is 16 residues long. Written as DNA, the CDR3 is TGTGCCAGCAGCTTAGCAGGGACTCTAGCCAAAAACATTCAGTACTTC. Translated: CASSLAGTLAKNIQYF.

This chain uses TRBV20-1 with TRBJ1-2; D may be TRBD1 (5 bases). Germline loops: CDR1 DFQATT, CDR2 SNEGSKA (reference sequence). V lost 6 bases, J lost 3 bases, and 11 bases lay in between. CDR3 length: 12 residues. The CDR3 DNA reads as TGCAGTGCGGGGCGGGGGGACTATGGCTACACCTTC. Translated: CSAGRGDYGYTF.

Concerning this clonotype: One end of the junction fails to match germline, which may point to a read error. The genes are TRBV7-3 and TRBJ2-6, with 9 bases identical to TRBD1. This CDR3 spans 16 amino acids. CDR1 is SGHTA, CDR2 FQGTGA, per germline. The CDR3 protein is CASSSPGQGSANILTF. CDR3 sequence (DNA): TGTGCCAGCAGCTCCCCGGGACAGGGAAGCGCCAACATCCTGACTTTC. The variable domain in full, completed from reference TRBV7-3 and TRBJ2-6, reads GAGVSQTPSNKVTEKGKYVELRCDPISGHTALYWYRQSLGQGPEFLIYFQGTGAADDSGLPNDRFFAVRPEGSVSTLKIQRTERGDSAVYLCASSSPGQGSANILTFGAGSRLTVL.

Ten or more counts support this clonotype. V and J are TRBV29-1 and TRBJ2-7, with TRBD2 matching over 11 bases. The ends lost 2 bases at V and 1 base at J; junction bases unmatched: 1. The CDR3 consists of 14 residues. The germline gives CDR1 SQVTM, CDR2 ANQGSEA. CDR3 in DNA: TGCAGCGTTGAACTAGCGGGAGGATCCTACGAGCAGTACTTC. Translated: CSVELAGGSYEQYF.

Points on this clonotype: Germline and junction disagree at one end, which may indicate a read error. V is TRBV20-1 and J is TRBJ2-2; D could derive from TRBD1 or TRBD2 (5 bases each). The CDR3 length is 16 residues. In germline, CDR1 is DFQATT, CDR2 SNEGSKA (reference sequence). This CDR3 is CSARDLAGPNTGEMFF. The CDR3 coding sequence is TGCAGTGCTAGAGATTTGGCAGGGCCGAACACCGGGGAGATGTTTTTT.

Many counts were recorded for this clonotype. The gene calls are TRBV5-1 and TRBJ2-1; no clear D gene. The germline gives CDR1 SGHRS, CDR2 YFSETQ. The CDR3 totals 16 residues. Between the trimmed V and J ends, which lost 0 bases and 1 base, there was a span of 11 bases. CDR3 protein: CASSLVGSSSYNEQFF. DNA for the CDR3: TGCGCCAGCAGCTTGGTAGGGTCATCATCCTACAATGAGCAGTTCTTC.

This clonotype was counted ten times or more. The V gene is TRBV27, the J gene TRBJ2-1; 9 nucleotides align to TRBD1. CDR3 length: 23 amino acids. The trim removed 3 bases at V and 4 bases at J, leaving 28 bases unmatched. Germline assignment: CDR1 MNHEY and CDR2 SMNVEV (reference sequence). The CDR3 DNA sequence: TGTGCCAGCAGTTTTCCCCCTCTCCGACCGGGACAGGGAGACCCGCCAGCATACAATGAGCAGTTCTTC. This encodes CASSFPPLRPGQGDPPAYNEQFF.

This rearrangement joins TRBV7-9 to TRBJ1-2; 9 bases fit TRBD1. Germline V gene data show CDR1 as SEHNR and CDR2 as FQNEAQ (reference sequence). The ends lost 4 bases at V and 3 bases at J; junction bases unmatched: 6. The CDR3 sequence is 15 residues long. CDR3 in amino acids: CASSSTGGADYGYTF. The CDR3 coding sequence is TGTGCCAGCAGCTCAACAGGGGGCGCAGACTATGGCTACACCTTC.

J is TRBJ2-2 and V is TRBV9; 10 bases match TRBD2. CDR3 length: 17 amino acids. Germline CDR1 reads SGDLS; CDR2 reads YYNGEE. Trimming took 0 bases from V and 3 from J; bases not matched to a gene: 5. The CDR3 nucleotides are TGTGCCAGCAGCGTAGGGAAGCGGGAGGGGGACACCGGGGAGCTGTTTTTT. It specifies CASSVGKREGDTGELFF.